This paragraph reports one T cell receptor (beta chain). Using immunoSEQ multiplex PCR, the repertoire was profiled, and TCRdb retains in-frame clones only, with some absent. The sample records around 5,000 clones, just under 80% being singletons. These data originate in a study of immune evolution from preneoplasia to lung adenocarcinoma. The germline gives CDR1 MNHEY, CDR2 SMNVEV (reference sequence). This CDR3 region has 13 residues. The ends were cut back, 8 bases at V and 5 bases at J, with 16 bases in the middle. V and J are TRBV27 and TRBJ2-7, with a possible D match to TRBD1 (5 bases). Sequenced material: FFPE normal lung tissue adjacent to the tumor. The clonotype was recovered from a person aged 50-75 years with lung adenocarcinoma. The CDR3 DNA is TGTGCCAGCGGTACCCAGGGTTTCCACGAGCAGTACTTC. Its translation is CASGTQGFHEQYF.